This TCR beta chain was found in a study of shared clonotypes between healthy human individuals. Study results and limitations: Relative to their counterparts shared across all four donors, non-shared clonotypes exhibited diminished generation probabilities.

Here immunoSEQ multiplex PCR was the method, and the copy in TCRdb shows in-frame clones only, minus some. The table lists approximately 400,000 clones, just over 95% of them singletons, with 0.25% to 0.35% in the top ten. This clone appeared once. Its cognate antigen is unknown. The V end was cut by 7 bases, the J end by 7 bases, with 14 bases between. There are 13 residues in the CDR3. Germline lookup yields CDR1 LNHDA and CDR2 SQIVND (reference sequence). The chain couples TRBV19 to TRBJ1-5; a possible D gene is TRBD1 (6 bases). The receptor's source is a man aged 30 to 45 in good health. Sequenced sample: memory CD8+ T cells sorted from blood. Specified subset: CD45RO+ cells pooled with CCR7-negative TemRA cells. The CDR3, as DNA: TGTGCCAGTACCGGACAGCCGAGGCAGCCCCAGCATTTT. The encoded protein is CASTGQPRQPQHF.